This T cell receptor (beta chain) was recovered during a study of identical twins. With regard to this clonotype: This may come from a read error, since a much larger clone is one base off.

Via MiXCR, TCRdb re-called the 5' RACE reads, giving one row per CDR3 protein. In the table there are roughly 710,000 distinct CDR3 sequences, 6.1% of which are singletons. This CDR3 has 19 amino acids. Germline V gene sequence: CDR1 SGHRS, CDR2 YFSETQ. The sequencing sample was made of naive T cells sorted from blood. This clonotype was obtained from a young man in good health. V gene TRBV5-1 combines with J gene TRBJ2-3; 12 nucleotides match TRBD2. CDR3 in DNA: TGCACCAGCAGAAGGGGCCCCCGGACTAGCGGGATGAGCACAGATACGCAGTATTTT. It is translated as CTSRRGPRTSGMSTDTQYF.